This is a list of T cell receptor beta chains from one sample in a study of blood T cell repertoires in COVID-19. Method: immunoSEQ multiplex PCR; TCRdb's copy keeps in-frame clones and lacks some. The data contain tens of thousands of clones, 88% of them singletons. Sequenced input: peripheral blood. All receptors derive from a human donor in a cohort sampled during active COVID-19. The CDR3 runs from the conserved cysteine through the conserved F or W.

j_call: TRBJ1-2; v_call: TRBV7-9; cdr3_aa: CASSVDRTYGYTF
j_call: TRBJ1-6; v_call: TRBV5-4; cdr3_aa: CASSSLGTGDSPLHF
j_call: TRBJ2-1; v_call: TRBV24-1; cdr3_aa: CATSDATGSSYNEQFF
j_call: TRBJ1-1; v_call: TRBV7-8; cdr3_aa: CASSRDRGTTEAFF
j_call: TRBJ1-3; v_call: TRBV24-1; cdr3_aa: CATSVIRSGNTIYF
j_call: TRBJ2-5; v_call: TRBV7-2; cdr3_aa: CASSFRDREETQYF
j_call: TRBJ1-2; v_call: TRBV30; cdr3_aa: CAWSGAKGYTF
j_call: TRBJ1-1; v_call: TRBV9; cdr3_aa: CASSDKVEGYGAFF
j_call: TRBJ2-2; v_call: TRBV18; cdr3_aa: CASSLGTPNTGELFF
j_call: TRBJ1-2; v_call: TRBV5-5; cdr3_aa: CASSLAGIGYTF
j_call: TRBJ2-6; v_call: TRBV3-1/TRBV3-2; cdr3_aa: CASKKTGGAGANVLTF